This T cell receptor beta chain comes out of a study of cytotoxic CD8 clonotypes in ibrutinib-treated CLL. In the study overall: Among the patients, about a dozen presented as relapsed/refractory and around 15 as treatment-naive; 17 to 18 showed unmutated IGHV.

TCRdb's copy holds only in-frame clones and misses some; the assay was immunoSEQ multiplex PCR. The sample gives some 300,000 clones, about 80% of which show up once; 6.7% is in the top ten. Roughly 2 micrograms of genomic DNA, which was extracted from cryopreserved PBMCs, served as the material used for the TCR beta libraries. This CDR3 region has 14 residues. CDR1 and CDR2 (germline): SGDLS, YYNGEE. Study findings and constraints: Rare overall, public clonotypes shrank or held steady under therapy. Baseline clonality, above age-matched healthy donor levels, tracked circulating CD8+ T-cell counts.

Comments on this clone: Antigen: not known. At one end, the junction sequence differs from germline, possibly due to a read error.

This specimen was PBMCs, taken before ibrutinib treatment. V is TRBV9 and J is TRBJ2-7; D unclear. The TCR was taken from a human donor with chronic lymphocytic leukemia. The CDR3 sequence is CASSSGLSDIRLDF. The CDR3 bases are TGTGCCAGCAGCTCGGGCCTCAGCGATATACGATTGGACTTC.